Listed here is a single T cell receptor beta chain. Its antigen is still unknown. The data are from a study of cytomegalovirus exposure and HLA in healthy donors. Findings and caveats of the study: In a later analysis, most CMV-associated TCR beta chains appeared HLA-restricted. Reported findings show TCR beta sequences accurately forecast HLA-A and HLA-B alleles in most subjects.

Whereas donors were nominally healthy upon sampling, unrecorded immune exposures were probable. Looked up from germline, CDR1 is SGHVS and CDR2 is FQNEAQ. V was trimmed by 1 base and J by 5 bases, leaving 9 bases between them. There are 14 residues in the CDR3. PCR employed 60 Vbeta and 13 Jbeta primers. Libraries were prepared by immunoSEQ multiplex PCR; TCRdb keeps only in-frame clonotypes and omits some of them. The sample has some 170,000 clones; around 90% are singletons. The sample taken for sequencing was PBMCs. J is TRBJ1-5 and V is TRBV7-8; D is unclear. This receptor was taken from a woman in her twenties or thirties in good health and CMV-seronegative. The CDR3 bases are TGTGCCAGCAGCTTAGATAGCAACTATCAGCCCCAGCATTTT. Translating gives CASSLDSNYQPQHF.